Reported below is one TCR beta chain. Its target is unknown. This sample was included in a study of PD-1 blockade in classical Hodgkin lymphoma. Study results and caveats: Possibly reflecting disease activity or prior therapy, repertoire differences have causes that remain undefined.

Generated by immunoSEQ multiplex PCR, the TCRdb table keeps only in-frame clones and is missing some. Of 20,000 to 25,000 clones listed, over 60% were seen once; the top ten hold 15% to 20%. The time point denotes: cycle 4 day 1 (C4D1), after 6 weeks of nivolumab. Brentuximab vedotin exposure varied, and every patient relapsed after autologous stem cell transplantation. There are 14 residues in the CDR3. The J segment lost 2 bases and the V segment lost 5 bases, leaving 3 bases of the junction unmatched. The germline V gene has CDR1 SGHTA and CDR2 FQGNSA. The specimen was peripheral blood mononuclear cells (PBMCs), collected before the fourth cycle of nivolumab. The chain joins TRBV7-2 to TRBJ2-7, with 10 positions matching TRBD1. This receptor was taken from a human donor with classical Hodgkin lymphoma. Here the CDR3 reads CASSPGTGAYEQYF. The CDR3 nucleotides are TGTGCCAGCAGCCCTGGGACAGGGGCCTACGAGCAGTACTTC.